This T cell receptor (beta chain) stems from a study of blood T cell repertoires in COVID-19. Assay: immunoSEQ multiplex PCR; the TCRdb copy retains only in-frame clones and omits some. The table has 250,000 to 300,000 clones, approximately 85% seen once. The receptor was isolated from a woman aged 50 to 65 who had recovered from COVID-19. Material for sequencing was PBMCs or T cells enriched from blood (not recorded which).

DNA for the CDR3: TGTGCCAGCAGCCGAGGACAGGGAGTTAACAATCAGCCCCAGCATTTT. Translating it yields CASSRGQGVNNQPQHF. V and J are TRBV28 and TRBJ1-5, with 8 bases matching TRBD1. Germline-derived CDR1 and CDR2 are MDHEN and SYDVKM. This CDR3 has 16 residues. V lost 6 bases, J lost 3 bases, and 10 bases stayed unmatched.